Listed here are 16 T cell receptor beta chains from one sample, sequenced in a study of T cell responses to AZD1222 COVID-19 vaccine. The table came from immunoSEQ multiplex PCR; TCRdb's copy has only in-frame clones and leaves some out. The table shows approximately 180,000 clones, with more than 75% occurring only once. The sample consisted of peripheral blood, taken 28 days after the second AZD1222 dose. All receptors derive from an adult who received the AZD1222 COVID-19 vaccine.

V is TRBV6-6 and J is TRBJ2-5; tentatively, D is TRBD2 (6 bases). Germline V gives CDR1 MNHNY, CDR2 SVGAGI (reference sequence). Trimming stripped 11 bases from V and 2 bases from J, with 18 bases between. The length of the CDR3 is 14 residues. Here the CDR3 DNA reads TGTGCCGCCGGGAGTTATCGGCAACAAGAGACCCAGTACTTC. Translating it yields CAAGSYRQQETQYF.

The chain carries TRBV9 and TRBJ2-3; 10 bases align to TRBD2. V dropped 0 bases and J dropped 5; count of bases not matched to a gene: 9. Germline values: CDR1 SGDLS, CDR2 YYNGEE. This CDR3 has 17 residues. DNA of the CDR3: TGTGCCAGCAGCGTAGAGGCTAGCGGGAGCCCCAGAGATACGCAGTATTTT. Its translation is CASSVEASGSPRDTQYF. Drawing the rest from reference TRBV9 and TRBJ2-3, the complete variable domain is DSGVTQTPKHLITATGQRVTLRCSPRSGDLSVYWYQQSLDQGLQFLIQYYNGEERAKGNILERFSAQQFPDLHSELNLSSLELGDSALYFCASSVEASGSPRDTQYFGPGTRLTVL.

V and J are TRBV28 and TRBJ2-2; 10 positions match TRBD2. V gave up 4 bases and J gave up 5 bases; unmatched junction bases: 4. The CDR3 consists of 15 residues. Germline V gene data show CDR1 as MDHEN and CDR2 as SYDVKM. The CDR3 loop reads CASSSSGSGTGELFF. The CDR3 DNA reads TGTGCCAGCAGTTCTAGCGGGAGCGGAACCGGGGAGCTGTTTTTT.

This rearrangement joins TRBV2 to TRBJ1-2; 8 bases match TRBD1. Germline V gene sequence: CDR1 SNHLY, CDR2 FYNNEI. J gave up 6 bases and V 4 bases, and 4 bases lay outside the gene matches. The CDR3 sequence is 13 residues long. The CDR3 reads CASSADRVNGYTF. CDR3 sequence (DNA): TGTGCCAGCAGTGCGGACAGGGTTAATGGCTACACCTTC.

This clone has just a few counts. The chain joins TRBV12-3 or TRBV12-4 to TRBJ1-5; D is ambiguous. The CDR3 is made up of 12 amino acids. Trimming shortened V by 8 bases and J by 1 base, and 6 bases separated the two germline ends. CDR3 region: CASQASNQPQHF. CDR3 DNA sequence: TGTGCCAGCCAGGCCAGCAATCAGCCCCAGCATTTT.

This clone has only a few counts. The chain combines TRBV15 with TRBJ2-1, with TRBD2 identical over 9 bases. V was clipped by 7 bases and J by 3 bases; unmatched bases: 1. CDR3 length: 13 residues. Germline V lookup: CDR1 LNHNV, CDR2 YYDKDF (reference sequence). CDR3 sequence: CATKTSGYNEQFF. CDR3 nucleotides: TGTGCCACCAAGACTAGCGGCTACAATGAGCAGTTCTTC.

The chain recombines TRBV7-9 with TRBJ2-3; D might be TRBD2 (6 bases). Germline CDR1 SEHNR, CDR2 FQNEAQ (reference sequence). Between the trimmed V and J ends, which lost 1 base and 3 bases, there was a span of 14 bases. The CDR3 totals 16 residues. The CDR3 DNA follows: TGTGCCAGCAGCTTAGGACGGGGGTTGATAACAGATACGCAGTATTTT. Translated: CASSLGRGLITDTQYF.

This rearrangement joins TRBV5-8 to TRBJ2-2; TRBD1 matches at 10 bases. V gave up 2 bases and J gave up 4 bases; unmatched junction bases: 2. CDR3 length equals 15 residues. Germline CDR1 SGHTS, CDR2 YDEGEE. This CDR3 is CASSFRTGGTGELFF. CDR3 bases: TGTGCCAGCAGCTTTCGGACAGGGGGCACCGGGGAGCTGTTTTTT.

This sequence joins TRBV18 and TRBJ2-7; D tentatively fits TRBD1 or TRBD2 (5 bases each). Germline assignment: CDR1 KGHSH and CDR2 LQKENI. V gave up 0 bases and J gave up 6 bases, with 21 bases separating them. There are 17 residues in the CDR3. CDR3 sequence reads: CASSPPGEQVLSGEQYF. Written as DNA, the CDR3 is TGTGCCAGCTCACCACCGGGGGAACAGGTCCTTTCGGGCGAGCAGTACTTC.

Of note for this clone: The junction shows a germline mismatch at one end, possibly a read error. V is TRBV6-1 and J is TRBJ1-2, with 7 bases identical to TRBD1. Germline CDR1 MNHNS, CDR2 SASEGT. The CDR3 is 13 residues long. Here the CDR3 reads CASREEGAVGYTF. CDR3 DNA sequence: TGTGCCAGCAGAGAAGAGGGGGCAGTAGGCTACACCTTC.

CDR3 region: CASSRGWGKNIQYF. The CDR3 coding sequence is TGTGCCAGCAGTCGCGGGTGGGGCAAAAACATTCAGTACTTC. The V call is TRBV28, the J call TRBJ2-4, with D tentatively TRBD2 (5 bases). Trimming stripped 5 bases from V and 3 bases from J, with 11 bases between. The CDR3 has 14 residues. Germline lookup yields CDR1 MDHEN and CDR2 SYDVKM.

The chain has TRBV5-4 and TRBJ2-7; 7 bases agree with TRBD2. This CDR3 contains 12 residues. The germline V gene encodes CDR1 SGHNT and CDR2 YYREEE (reference sequence). V gave up 7 bases and J gave up 2 bases; unmatched junction bases: 3. The chain's CDR3 is CASGRAPYEQYF. DNA of the CDR3: TGTGCCAGCGGGAGGGCTCCCTACGAGCAGTACTTC.

The chain couples TRBV28 to TRBJ2-3; D might be TRBD2 (5 bases). From germline, CDR1 is MDHEN and CDR2 SYDVKM. Between the trimmed V and J ends, which lost 7 bases and 2 bases, there was a span of 13 bases. The CDR3 has 14 amino acids. CDR3 coding DNA: TGTGCCAGCACCGAACTCGGGATCACAGATACGCAGTATTTT. The encoded protein is CASTELGITDTQYF.

The CDR3 loop reads CAISGDSGGYNEQFF. The CDR3 DNA reads as TGTGCCATCAGTGGGGATAGCGGGGGATACAATGAGCAGTTCTTC. The rearrangement uses TRBV10-3 and TRBJ2-1, with 9 bases aligning to TRBD2. The V gene's germline CDR1 is ENHRY and CDR2 SYGVKD. The trim removed 4 bases at V and 4 bases at J, leaving 5 bases unmatched. This CDR3 comprises 15 residues.

This clone was seen just once. The CDR3 loop is CASSARASYEQYF. The CDR3 coding sequence is TGTGCCAGCAGTGCCAGGGCCTCCTACGAGCAGTACTTC. The rearrangement joins TRBV25-1 to TRBJ2-7; D is perhaps TRBD1 (5 bases). From germline, CDR1 is MGHDK and CDR2 SYGVNS. CDR3 length equals 13 residues. Trimming took off 4 bases at V and 0 bases at J, with 7 bases between the two ends.

The rearrangement joins TRBV30 to TRBJ2-5; 10 bases match TRBD2. Trimming took 0 bases from V and 3 from J; bases not matched to a gene: 4. CDR1 and CDR2 (germline): GTSNPN, SVGIG (reference sequence). This CDR3 is 15 amino acids long. The CDR3 nucleotides are TGTGCCTGGAGTGTTTTGGGACTAGCGAAAGAGACCCAGTACTTC. Translated, it gives CAWSVLGLAKETQYF.